The 24 T cell receptor beta chains below all came from one sample that was sequenced in a study of shared clonotypes between healthy human individuals. The repertoire was sequenced with immunoSEQ multiplex PCR; TCRdb's copy has only in-frame clones and lacks some. The sample holds fewer than 1.4 million clones, 75% to 80% seen once. Sample: memory CD4+ T cells from PBMCs. Subset given: CD45RA-negative fraction. These receptors were collected from a man aged 18 to 35 in good health. Some clones in this sample may be carry-over from other donors' samples.

This clone was seen a few times. This sequence joins TRBV4-3 and TRBJ1-2, with D tentatively TRBD1 (5 bases). Germline V gives CDR1 LGHNA, CDR2 YSLEER. V dropped 1 base and J dropped 7 bases, with 13 bases sitting between them. The CDR3 is 14 amino acids. The CDR3 DNA reads TGCGCCAGCAGCCAAGGCCAGGGCGGCAGTGGCTACACCTTC. This codes for CASSQGQGGSGYTF.

This clone was seen only a few times. A single base separates this from a much larger clone, so it may be a read error. J is TRBJ1-1 and V is TRBV4-1, with D perhaps TRBD1 (5 bases). The CDR3 length is 14 residues. Germline V CDR1 and CDR2: MGHRA, YSYEKL. The CDR3 loop is CANSQGVGNTEAFF. In nucleotides, the CDR3 is TGCGCCAACAGCCAAGGGGTAGGAAACACTGAAGCTTTCTTT.

The chain uses TRBV27 and TRBJ2-1; TRBD1 matches at 7 bases. Germline values: CDR1 MNHEY, CDR2 SMNVEV (reference sequence). After removal of 6 bases from V and 6 bases from J, the junction contained 14 bases not matched to a gene. This CDR3 has 16 residues. The CDR3 DNA reads TGTGCCAGCAGGAGGACTCAGTTCGAGGGGGCCAATGAGCAGTTCTTC. It yields the protein CASRRTQFEGANEQFF.

The chain carries TRBV6-1 and TRBJ2-2; 8 positions agree with TRBD2. Germline-derived CDR1 and CDR2 are MNHNS and SASEGT. Trimming at V came to 4 bases and at J to 7 bases, leaving 8 bases not matched to a gene. CDR3 length equals 15 residues. As DNA, the CDR3 is TGTGCCAGCAGTGCATCCGGGACTAGTGTCGGGGAGCTGTTTTTT. This encodes CASSASGTSVGELFF.

The chain uses TRBV25-1 and TRBJ2-3, with 7 bases aligning to TRBD1. V was pared by 7 bases and J by 0 bases, with 10 bases of the junction left unmatched. The CDR3 sequence is 16 residues long. Germline CDR1 is MGHDK and CDR2 is SYGVNS. For the CDR3, the DNA is TGTGCCAGCACAAGCGACAGGGAAGATAGCACAGATACGCAGTATTTT. This codes for CASTSDREDSTDTQYF.

The V and J genes are TRBV18 and TRBJ1-1; 7 bases are a match to TRBD1. Germline CDR1 and CDR2: KGHSH and LQKENI. The CDR3 covers 13 residues. The ends lost 8 bases at V and 0 bases at J; junction bases unmatched: 3. The CDR3 sequence: CASRGQLNTEAFF. The CDR3 DNA reads as TGTGCCAGCAGGGGACAGTTGAACACTGAAGCTTTCTTT.

The chain uses TRBV4-2 and TRBJ2-7, with 10 bases identical to TRBD2. V lost 4 bases to trimming and J lost 6 bases; unmatched junction nucleotides: 9. The CDR3 is 15 residues long. The germline CDR1 and CDR2 sequences are LGHNA and YNFKEQ. The CDR3 is CASSPLAGGSSEQYF. The CDR3 DNA sequence: TGTGCCAGCAGCCCGTTAGCGGGAGGTAGCTCCGAGCAGTACTTC.

The J gene is TRBJ2-7, the V gene TRBV7-9; D is possibly TRBD1 or TRBD2 (6 bases each). Between the trimmed V and J ends, which lost 5 bases and 2 bases, there was a span of 13 bases. The germline V gene has CDR1 SEHNR and CDR2 FQNEAQ (reference sequence). This CDR3 spans 14 amino acids. The CDR3, as DNA: TGTGCCAGCAGCGTATACGGGGGCACCTACGAGCAGTACTTC. Protein: CASSVYGGTYEQYF.

The V gene is TRBV28, the J gene TRBJ1-4, with 7 bases lining up with TRBD1. The J segment lost 2 bases and the V segment lost 6 bases, leaving 6 bases of the junction unmatched. The CDR3 is 15 residues long. In germline, CDR1 is MDHEN, CDR2 SYDVKM. The CDR3 DNA sequence: TGTGCCAGCAGAGGTCGGGACAGTACTAATGAAAAACTGTTTTTT. Translating gives CASRGRDSTNEKLFF.

This chain uses TRBV6-1 with TRBJ2-5; a weak D match, TRBD1 (5 bases). V was cut by 6 bases and J by 7 bases, with 15 bases left in between. Germline loops: CDR1 MNHNS, CDR2 SASEGT. There are 13 residues in the CDR3. The CDR3 nucleotides read TGTGCCAGCAGCGAGGACAACTACGGGACCCAGTACTTC. Residues: CASSEDNYGTQYF.

The chain links TRBV5-6 to TRBJ2-1, with D possibly TRBD2 on 7 matching bases. Trimming stripped 1 base from V and 8 bases from J, with 16 bases between. The CDR3 length is 15 residues. Germline CDR1 and CDR2: SGHDT and YYEEEE. CDR3 coding DNA: TGTGCCAGCAGCTTGTGGGGGGGCGCGATGGATGAGCAGTTCTTC. Translating gives CASSLWGGAMDEQFF.

The V call is TRBV27, the J call TRBJ2-3; TRBD2 agrees at 10 bases. CDR1 and CDR2 from the germline V gene are MNHEY and SMNVEV (reference sequence). The CDR3 covers 19 residues. V shed 5 bases and J 6 bases; nucleotides not matched to a gene: 20. The CDR3 sequence is CASSPTSGRTSGLGDTQYF. The CDR3 coding sequence is TGTGCCAGCAGTCCAACCTCCGGCCGGACTAGCGGATTGGGGGATACGCAGTATTTT.

This clone occurred a few times. The rearrangement links TRBV5-1 to TRBJ2-7, with D hard to call. V was pared by 2 bases and J by 0 bases, with 0 bases between. This CDR3 region has 11 residues. Germline-derived CDR1 and CDR2 are SGHRS and YFSETQ. The CDR3 is CASSFSYEQYF. For the CDR3, the DNA is TGCGCCAGCAGCTTCTCCTACGAGCAGTACTTC.

V and J are TRBV16 and TRBJ2-7; 12 bases match TRBD2. This CDR3 spans 20 amino acids. J gave up 0 bases and V 4 bases, and 16 bases lay outside the gene matches. Germline V gene sequence: CDR1 KGHSY, CDR2 FQNENV. CDR3 in DNA: TGTGCCAGCAGCCCCTTTTCTTGGTCTAGCGGGAGGGAAAGCTCCTACGAGCAGTACTTC. Translating gives CASSPFSWSSGRESSYEQYF.

The chain is built from TRBV29-1 and TRBJ1-1; no clear D. Germline assignment: CDR1 SQVTM and CDR2 ANQGSEA. The CDR3 covers 11 residues. Trimming shortened V by 1 base and J by 7 bases, and 7 bases separated the two germline ends. The DNA of the CDR3 is TGCAGCGTTGAAGCGTCAGGTGAAGCTTTCTTT. It yields the protein CSVEASGEAFF.

For the CDR3, the DNA is TGTGCCAGCTCACCGGTGGCTGGGGAGACCCAGTACTTC. It codes for CASSPVAGETQYF. J is TRBJ2-5 and V is TRBV18; no firm D call. Germline values: CDR1 KGHSH, CDR2 LQKENI. With 3 bases removed from V and 5 bases from J, the gap between germline ends came to 10 bases. CDR3 size: 13 residues.

The chain couples TRBV18 to TRBJ1-2; D gene ambiguous. The CDR3 extends over 14 amino acids. Trimming pared 3 bases from V and 3 bases from J, leaving 11 bases between. The germline V gene has CDR1 KGHSH and CDR2 LQKENI. The CDR3 bases are TGTGCCAGCTCACCGGCAGGCCAATACTATGGCTACACCTTC. Translated, it gives CASSPAGQYYGYTF.

V is TRBV5-1 and J is TRBJ2-7; the D gene is possibly TRBD1 (5 bases). Germline V lookup: CDR1 SGHRS, CDR2 YFSETQ. The CDR3 sequence is 14 residues long. V lost 3 bases and J 0 bases, leaving 10 bases between the germline ends. CDR3 amino acids: CASSSRTFSYEQYF. Written as DNA, the CDR3 is TGCGCCAGCAGCTCTAGGACATTCTCCTACGAGCAGTACTTC.

This chain joins TRBV5-5 and TRBJ2-7, with TRBD1 matching 7 bases. The germline CDR1 and CDR2 sequences are SGHKS and YYEKEE (reference sequence). This CDR3 has 15 residues. After removal of 5 bases from V and 0 bases from J, the junction contained 8 bases not matched to a gene. The CDR3 DNA is TGTGCCAGCAGTAAAACCGGGACAGACTCCTACGAGCAGTACTTC. Residues: CASSKTGTDSYEQYF.

This clone was detected only once. The chain recombines TRBV28 with TRBJ1-2, with D unresolved. V was cut by 10 bases and J by 5 bases, with 11 bases left in between. The germline V gene encodes CDR1 MDHEN and CDR2 SYDVKM. The length of the CDR3 is 11 residues. CDR3: CAISDPYGYTF. The CDR3, as DNA: TGTGCCATCTCGGACCCTTATGGCTACACCTTC.

In the case of this clone: It may be a read error: a sequence one base away is much more abundant. Additional DNA sequences in this sample encode the identical CDR3. This chain links TRBV5-1 with TRBJ1-3; no clear D gene. CDR3 size: 15 residues. Trimming removed 4 bases at V and 0 bases at J, with 11 bases between. In germline, CDR1 is SGHRS, CDR2 YFSETQ. CDR3 coding DNA: TGCGCCAGCAGCCCGGACGGCGGCTCTGGAAACACCATATATTTT. It yields the protein CASSPDGGSGNTIYF.

The chain has TRBV25-1 and TRBJ2-5; D is perhaps TRBD1 or TRBD2 (5 bases each). From germline, CDR1 is MGHDK and CDR2 SYGVNS. Between the trimmed V and J ends, which lost 6 bases and 4 bases, there was a span of 18 bases. This CDR3 contains 15 residues. DNA of the CDR3: TGTGCCAGCAGCCCGTTTGGGGGAACCTTAGAGACCCAGTACTTC. Its protein product is CASSPFGGTLETQYF.

V gene TRBV28 combines with J gene TRBJ1-1, with D hard to call. The length of the CDR3 is 14 residues. Trimming took off 3 bases at V and 5 bases at J, with 13 bases between the two ends. The germline V gene has CDR1 MDHEN and CDR2 SYDVKM. CDR3 protein: CASSFTLRRTEAFF. The CDR3 DNA follows: TGTGCCAGCAGTTTTACGCTCCGGAGGACTGAAGCTTTCTTT.

V usage is TRBV28 and J usage is TRBJ1-3; tentative D call: TRBD1 (5 bases). CDR3 length: 15 residues. Germline V lookup: CDR1 MDHEN, CDR2 SYDVKM. Trimming removed 2 bases at V and 4 bases at J, with 12 bases between. The CDR3 loop is CASSLGGVAGNTIYF. The CDR3 region has the DNA TGTGCCAGCAGTTTAGGGGGGGTCGCGGGAAACACCATATATTTT.